These T cell receptor beta chains were read from a single sample in a study of cytomegalovirus exposure and HLA in healthy donors. Sequencing used immunoSEQ multiplex PCR; TCRdb keeps in-frame clones, though not all of them. The profile covers about 150,000 clones, with about 76% appearing a single time and 3% to 4.5% taken by the ten largest. The source material was PBMCs. The receptors were gathered from a male donor in good health and CMV-seronegative. Both conserved end residues are part of each CDR3. A D gene is named only where the DNA matches it firmly. The listing skips clone size in some rows; elsewhere it reads once, few, many or a size class.

j_gene,abundance,d_gene,v_gene,CDR3nt,CDR3aa
TRBJ2-2,-,TRBD2,TRBV11-2,TGTGCCAGCAGCTTATCGGCGTGGGGGCGGGAGGATCACGGGGAGCTGTTTTTT,CASSLSAWGREDHGELFF
TRBJ1-1,-,TRBD1,TRBV2,TGTGCCAGCAGTGTATCAGGGGGCACTGAAGCTTTCTTT,CASSVSGGTEAFF
TRBJ2-1,-,-,TRBV9,TGTGCCAGCAGCGGCGGGGCCCACAATGAGCAGTTCTTC,CASSGGAHNEQFF
TRBJ2-1,-,TRBD2,TRBV2,TGTGCCAGCAGACCAATTAGCGGGAGCTCCTACAATGAGCAGTTCTTC,CASRPISGSSYNEQFF
TRBJ1-1,-,TRBD1,TRBV5-1,TGCGCCAGCAGCTTGGGGACAGGCGACACTGAAGCTTTCTTT,CASSLGTGDTEAFF
TRBJ1-1,-,TRBD1,TRBV7-2,TGTGCCAGCAGCCCAAGGGACAGGTTGAACACTGAAGCTTTCTTT,CASSPRDRLNTEAFF
TRBJ2-1,-,TRBD2,TRBV7-2,TGTGCCAGCAGCTCAAGGACTAGCCCAAGGGGTGAGCAGTTCTTC,CASSSRTSPRGEQFF
TRBJ1-2,once,-,TRBV20-1,TGCAGTGCCCCGTCCCTTGGCTACACCTTC,CSAPSLGYTF
TRBJ2-7,-,TRBD1,TRBV30,TGTGCCTGGAGTCCGCTGACAGGGGGCTTCTACGAGCAGTACTTC,CAWSPLTGGFYEQYF
TRBJ2-7,-,TRBD2,TRBV7-3,TGTGCCAGCAGCTCCCGGACTAGCGGGGAGCAGTACTTC,CASSSRTSGEQYF
TRBJ2-3,-,TRBD1,TRBV5-4,TGTGCCAGCAGCCCGGGGACAGGGGCTTTCAGCACAGATACGCAGTATTTT,CASSPGTGAFSTDTQYF
TRBJ2-3,once,-,TRBV14,TGTGCCAGCAGCCCGACAGGTACAGATACGCAGTATTTT,CASSPTGTDTQYF
TRBJ1-4,-,TRBD1,TRBV14,TGTGCCAGCAGCCTACGACAGGGCAACAGTGTCAATGAAAAACTGTTTTTT,CASSLRQGNSVNEKLFF
TRBJ2-1,-,TRBD2,TRBV29-1,TGCAGCGTTGAAGACCTAGGGACTAGCGGGAGAGAGCAGTTCTTC,CSVEDLGTSGREQFF